This T cell receptor beta chain was observed in a study of blood T cell repertoires in COVID-19. Across the whole study: Italy, Spain and the United States were the sources of the convalescent and acute COVID-19 samples. T cells, B-cell-depleted T cells, or PBMCs provided the cDNA or gDNA that served as material.

Trimming took off 3 bases at V and 4 bases at J, with 7 bases between the two ends. The germline V gene encodes CDR1 GTSNPN and CDR2 SVGIG (reference sequence). This CDR3 region has 11 residues. Per the original data handling: The assay estimated nucleated cells by amplifying reference gene primers. Some clones are missing from TCRdb's copy, which holds only in-frame ones; the method was immunoSEQ multiplex PCR. V and J calls plus clone size are reproduced from that table; the DNA served to infer D and trimming. Of more than 110,000 clones in the sample, 85% to 90% were seen once. The specimen sequenced was peripheral blood. The V and J genes are TRBV30 and TRBJ2-7; D uncertain. This TCR was recovered from a woman of 80 years or more with acute or convalescent COVID-19. The CDR3 loop reads CAWSPGYEQYF. The CDR3, as DNA: TGTGCCTGGAGCCCCGGTTACGAGCAGTACTTC. Drawing the rest from reference TRBV30 and TRBJ2-7, the complete variable domain is SQTIHQWPATLVQPVGSPLSLECTVEGTSNPNLYWYRQAAGRGLQLLFYSVGIGQISSEVPQNLSASRPQDRQFILSSKKLLLSDSGFYLCAWSPGYEQYFGPGTRLTVT.